A single T cell receptor (beta chain) is shown here with its context. Its antigen is currently unknown. This specimen belongs to a study of T cell responses to AZD1222 COVID-19 vaccine. The assay was immunoSEQ multiplex PCR, and TCRdb's table has in-frame clones only and misses some. Found here are approximately 140,000 clones, over 75% of them singletons; the top ten hold roughly 3.6%. Findings and limits, study-wide: In all cases, repertoires were sampled only after the peak T cell response. Among the donors, most were white British and more were female, and clonal diversity was possibly underestimated. Across spike, vaccine-associated CD4 TCRs were found, dominant at 160-218 and 743-854.

The CDR3 is made up of 15 amino acids. V was pared by 5 bases and J by 8 bases, with 20 bases between. Germline-derived CDR1 and CDR2 are KGHDR and SFDVKD. This chain uses TRBV24-1 with TRBJ1-2, with D tentatively TRBD1 (5 bases). The material was peripheral blood, obtained on day 0 of AZD1222 vaccination. This receptor was taken from an adult in good health. The CDR3 here is CATSAWTQTGGGYTF. The CDR3 nucleotides read TGTGCCACCAGTGCGTGGACGCAGACTGGGGGAGGCTACACCTTC.